This T cell receptor beta chain was recovered during a study of neoadjuvant anti-PD-1 for oral cavity cancer. Sequencing was performed with immunoSEQ multiplex PCR; in TCRdb, only in-frame clones are kept and a portion is missing. Altogether some 15,000 clones are present, roughly three quarters being singletons, with the ten largest covering 2.4%. Time point meaning: after neoadjuvant nivolumab, at surgical resection. Stage II-IVA oral cavity squamous cell carcinoma was new and untreated by systemic or radiation therapy. Patients had HPV-negative, locally advanced oral cavity squamous cell carcinoma. General study points: Only three patients per response group were TCR-analyzed; validation needed.

There are 15 residues in the CDR3. V lost 2 bases to trimming and J lost 3 bases; unmatched junction nucleotides: 4. Germline V CDR1 and CDR2: KGHSH, LQKENI. In the case of this clone: Its cognate antigen is unknown.

The sequences come from PBMCs, collected after nivolumab (anti-PD-1) treatment. The source of this sequence is a person aged 40 to 85 with oral cavity squamous cell carcinoma. This sequence joins TRBV18 and TRBJ1-5, with 7 bases identical to TRBD1. The CDR3 is CASSPGTAYNQPQHF. CDR3 nucleotides: TGTGCCAGCTCACCAGGGACAGCTTACAATCAGCCCCAGCATTTT. The complete variable domain, with remaining parts taken from reference TRBV18 and TRBJ1-5, reads NAGVMQNPRHLVRRRGQEARLRCSPMKGHSHVYWYRQLPEEGLKFMVYLQKENIIDESGMPKERFSAEFPKEGPSILRIQQVVRGDSAAYFCASSPGTAYNQPQHFGDGTRLSIL.